Listed below are T cell receptor beta chains from one sample, sequenced in a study of CD8+CD57+ T cells in acquired aplastic anemia. TCRdb ran MiXCR on the reads and lists one entry per CDR3 protein. Of 400,000 to 500,000 distinct CDR3 sequences in the sample, just under 70% are singletons; the top ten hold 3.5% to 4.5%. Sequenced input: sorted CD4+, CD8+, or CD8+CD57+ T cells (not recorded which) from PBMCs. These receptors all stem from a human donor in good health, serving as a control. The CDR3 runs from the conserved cysteine through the conserved F or W. Fields, in order: clone size, V gene, D gene, J gene, CDR3 DNA, CDR3 protein. D genes are given only for firm matches. Clone size, where shown, is once, few, many, or a class for clones that have expanded.

.	TRBV11-3	TRBD1	TRBJ1-6	TGTGCCAGCAGCTGGGGTAGACAGGGCCTCAATTCACCCCTCCACTTT	CASSWGRQGLNSPLHF
once	TRBV20-1	TRBD1	TRBJ2-3	TGCAGTGCTAGGTCCACAGGGGGCGGGGGAGAGGCAGATACGCAGTATTTT	CSARSTGGGGEADTQYF
.	TRBV20-1	TRBD2	TRBJ2-1	TGCAGTGCTACGACTAGCGGGGGCCTTAAGGATAATGAGCAGTTCTTC	CSATTSGGLKDNEQFF
.	TRBV12-3/TRBV12-4	.	TRBJ2-7	TGTGCCAGCAGCCTAAGCACAGATACGCAGTATTTTTACTTC	CASSLSTDTQYFYF
.	TRBV19	.	TRBJ2-1	TGTGCCAGTAGTATAAGGCGGGACAATGAGCAGTTCTTC	CASSIRRDNEQFF
.	TRBV19	.	TRBJ1-2	TGTGCCAGTAATGGGGAGGGGGGAGGCTACACCTTC	CASNGEGGGYTF
.	TRBV15	.	TRBJ1-5	TGTGCCAGCAGTTCAGACAGAGCAGGTCAGCCCAAGCATTTT	CASSSDRAGQPKHF
many	TRBV29-1	.	TRBJ2-3	TGCAGCGTTGCCCCTGGGGGAGATTATACGCAGTATTTT	CSVAPGGDYTQYF
.	TRBV15	.	TRBJ2-7	TGTGCCACCAGCAGAGGTCCGCTACAGGGCTACCAGCAGTACTTC	CATSRGPLQGYQQYF
many	TRBV7-2	.	TRBJ2-2	TGTGCCAGCAGCTTAACCTCCAGGACGCCGAGGGGCACCGGGGAGCTGTTTTTT	CASSLTSRTPRGTGELFF
many	TRBV12-3/TRBV12-4	.	TRBJ2-2	TGTGCCAGCAGCCTTATACAGGGCGGGGAGCTGTTTTTT	CASSLIQGGELFF
.	TRBV5-1	TRBD1	TRBJ1-4	TGCGCCAGCAGCGTGGACAGGGCCAATTCTGAAAAACTGTTTTTT	CASSVDRANSEKLFF
.	TRBV7-7	.	TRBJ1-1	TGTGCCAGCAGGATGGGGAGACCACAGAATGAAGCTTTCTTT	CASRMGRPQNEAFF
once	TRBV9	TRBD2	TRBJ2-7	TGTGCCAGCAGCGTAGGGGAGGGGCTCTACGAGCAGTACTTC	CASSVGEGLYEQYF
many	TRBV20-1	.	TRBJ2-5	TGCAGTGCCGGGGGAGCCTACCCGTACCAAGAGACCCAGTACTTC	CSAGGAYPYQETQYF
many	TRBV5-1	TRBD1	TRBJ1-2	TGCGCCAGCAGCTTGGGGACAGGGGGTTATGGCTACACCTTC	CASSLGTGGYGYTF
.	TRBV10-3	.	TRBJ1-2	TGTGCCATCAGTGAGGCCGGGACGACCCTAGGCCACACCTTC	CAISEAGTTLGHTF
.	TRBV11-1	TRBD1	TRBJ1-1	TGTGCCAGCAGTTACTCTGGACAGGGGGCGGTCGGCACTGAAGCTTTCTTT	CASSYSGQGAVGTEAFF
many	TRBV5-1	TRBD1	TRBJ1-6	TGCGCCAGCAGCGGGAGGGACAGGGGGAGCTCACCCCTCCACTTT	CASSGRDRGSSPLHF
.	TRBV12-3/TRBV12-4	.	TRBJ1-1	TGTGCCAGCAGGGAAGATGTCGATGAAGCTTTCTTT	CASREDVDEAFF
.	TRBV7-9	.	TRBJ1-6	TGTGCCAGCTACGTGCAGAGGGGTCAAGAGCCCCACCACTTT	CASYVQRGQEPHHF
.	TRBV15	.	TRBJ1-6	TGTGCCAGCAGCGTAGGCCAAGACGCTTGGGACCTCCTCTTT	CASSVGQDAWDLLF
.	TRBV12-3/TRBV12-4	.	TRBJ2-3	TGTGCCAGCAGTGAAGTACAGCGGATAAGCACAGATACGCAATATTTT	CASSEVQRISTDTQYF
.	TRBV7-2	TRBD2	TRBJ2-1	TGTGCCAGCAGCTTATTCCCAGCGGGGGACAATGAGCAGTTCTTC	CASSLFPAGDNEQFF
.	TRBV19	.	TRBJ2-1	TGTGCCAGTAGTATAGGTCCCGTCGTAACTGCGCAGTTCTTC	CASSIGPVVTAQFF
.	TRBV7-2	TRBD2	TRBJ2-5	TGTGCCAGCAGCCTGACGAGCGGGGCAGACGGGCAGACCCAGTACTTC	CASSLTSGADGQTQYF
few	TRBV5-1	.	TRBJ2-6	TGCGCCAGCAGCTTGAGGGTAGACTCTGGGGCCAACGTCCTGACTTTC	CASSLRVDSGANVLTF
few	TRBV2	.	TRBJ1-1	TGTGCCAGCAACCGAGAGGGATTGGGGAACACTGAAGCTTTCTTT	CASNREGLGNTEAFF
.	TRBV5-1	.	TRBJ1-6	TGTGCCAGCAGCGGTGGGACGGGGGATACACCCCTCCACTTT	CASSGGTGDTPLHF
.	TRBV19	.	TRBJ2-7	TGTGCCAGTAGTATAGGGGCGGATCGTACCTACGAGCAGTACTTC	CASSIGADRTYEQYF
many	TRBV5-1	.	TRBJ2-3	TGCGCCAGCAGCTTGGAAGACCCCAGCACAGATACGCAGTATTTT	CASSLEDPSTDTQYF
once	TRBV15	.	TRBJ1-3	TGTGCCACCAGCAGCCTAAGGGGGGGGACTACTGGAAACACCATATATTTT	CATSSLRGGTTGNTIYF
.	TRBV15	.	TRBJ1-2	TGTGCCACCAGCATAAAGGGAGATGTCTATGGCTACACCTTC	CATSIKGDVYGYTF
.	TRBV9	.	TRBJ2-2	.	CASSVASGSVETF
.	TRBV11-3	.	TRBJ2-1	TGTGCCAGCAGCTGTAGAGGCGGGGAGCAGTTCTTC	CASSCRGGEQFF
.	TRBV29-1	TRBD1	TRBJ1-3	TGCAGCGTAAGGACAGGAGGGGAAAACACCATATATTTT	CSVRTGGENTIYF
.	TRBV9	TRBD2	TRBJ2-3	TGTGCCAGCAGCGCCTCTAGCGGGGGGGCACATACGCAGTATTTT	CASSASSGGAHTQYF
.	TRBV25-1	TRBD2	TRBJ2-3	TGTGCCAGCAGTGAGGGACTAGCGGGGGTAGCAGATACGCAGTATTTT	CASSEGLAGVADTQYF
.	TRBV20-1	TRBD1	TRBJ1-6	TGCAGTGCTAGCGGAGAGGGGACAGCGGCGAATTCACCCCTCCACTTT	CSASGEGTAANSPLHF
.	TRBV7-3	.	TRBJ1-6	TGTGCCAGCAGCCGCGGGGGGGCGACACCCCTCCACTTT	CASSRGGATPLHF
.	TRBV7-9	.	TRBJ2-3	TGTGCCAGCAGCCCCGAAGGGCCCTACGAGCATAACTTCTATTTT	CASSPEGPYEHNFYF
.	TRBV5-1	.	TRBJ2-1	TGTGCCAGCAGCCCAACACCGCTTGGAGCGCAGTTCTTC	CASSPTPLGAQFF
many	TRBV5-1	.	TRBJ1-1	TGCGCCAGCAGCCTGGAAGAGAACACTGAAGCTTTCTTT	CASSLEENTEAFF
.	TRBV29-1	.	TRBJ1-5	TGCAGCGTTCCGTCCAGGGACCTCAGGCCCCAGCATTTT	CSVPSRDLRPQHF
.	TRBV19	.	TRBJ2-7	TGTGCCAGTAGTATATGGCGGGGAGCCTACGAGCAGTACTTC	CASSIWRGAYEQYF
many	TRBV6-5	.	TRBJ1-5	TGTGCCAGCAGTACAAGACAGGATCAGCCCCAGCATTTT	CASSTRQDQPQHF
.	TRBV6-1	TRBD1	TRBJ1-2	TGTGCCAGCAGTGATGCAGGGGGCCCTAACTATGGCTACACCTTC	CASSDAGGPNYGYTF
many	TRBV20-1	TRBD1	TRBJ2-7	TGCAGTGCTTGGGACAGCTCCTACGAGCAGTACTTC	CSAWDSSYEQYF